This T cell receptor beta chain appears in the sequencing data of a study of shared clonotypes between healthy human individuals. This CDR3 comprises 15 residues. The V gene's germline CDR1 is MNHEY and CDR2 SMNVEV (reference sequence). Unmatched junction bases numbered 9, after V lost 6 bases and J lost 2 bases. This table comes from immunoSEQ multiplex PCR, and its TCRdb copy is limited to in-frame clones, with some not included. The sample lists about 690,000 clones; about nine tenths were seen once. This rearrangement joins TRBV27 to TRBJ2-7; 8 bases map to TRBD2. The receptor was isolated from a young man in good health. Some clones in this sample may be carry-over from other donors' samples. Sequencing was performed on memory CD8+ T cells from PBMCs. The subset was: CD45RO+ cells pooled with CCR7-negative TemRA cells. CDR3 amino acids: CASRHGGELTYEQYF. In nucleotides, the CDR3 is TGTGCCAGCAGACACGGGGGGGAGTTAACCTACGAGCAGTACTTC.